This entry concerns a single TCR beta chain. The specificity of this receptor is unknown. No per-base quality is available; no much larger clone lies one base away. CDR1 and CDR2, per the germline V gene (reference sequence), are MNHNY and SVGAGI. Including the terminal cysteine and phenylalanine, the CDR3 comprises 13 residues. CDR3 DNA is the only sequence kept; it has 39 bases, read in frame from the first base. V is clipped by 5 bases and J by 3 bases, and the sequence between their germline boundaries is 10 bases long. The entry originates in a study of shared clonotypes between healthy human individuals (dated by TCRdb to 2020 to 2022). About the study as a whole: A couple of women and three men aged 18 to 49 years were included in the cohort. For each donor, CD4 naive and CD4 memory were each run on three plates, CD8 naive on two plates, and CD8 memory on one plate. The study deeply sequenced blood TCR repertoires of about five healthy adults to estimate repertoire size and the extent of clonotype sharing between individuals. Different laboratories and diverse techniques were used to prepare libraries and sequence TCR repertoires, to increase sequencing depth and limit assay-specific biases. Between about 0.85 and 10 billion PBMCs per donor were obtained by leukapheresis. Here is what the overall study found, with its caveats: Pairwise subsampling led to the expectation that sequencing depth would affect the degree of clonotype sharing among donors. Sharing across a few donors was observed for approximately 5% of naive CD4, less than 4% of naive CD8, roughly 2.3% of memory CD4, and about 0.4% of memory CD8 clonotypes. Sampling was restricted to blood, and TCR repertoires in tissues likely differ from the TCR repertoires found in blood. Higher generation probabilities were observed for clonotypes shared by all four sorted-subset donors than for non-shared clonotypes. Because the study included a small number of donors, the genetic and exposure-history diversity represented was limited. Even with the large sequencing depth, rarefaction of the sorted-subset datasets indicated that sequencing was incomplete. Naive subsets generally had larger estimated clonotype richness than memory subsets.

Using the deep immunoSEQ assay, TCR CDR3 regions were amplified from genomic DNA by multiplex PCR. Extracted genomic DNA from each cell subset was distributed evenly across all wells of several immunoSEQ 96-well plates, and each plate was treated as a replicate. Each replicate PCR for sorted subsets received roughly 0.2 ug genomic DNA, equal to about 30,000 T cell genomes. Purified libraries were measured with a Qubit 3.0 fluorometer, size-checked on a Bioanalyzer 2100, and measured again with the KAPA Library Quantification kit. Every immunoSEQ 96-well plate was sequenced on a dedicated single-read 150-cycle Illumina NextSeq 550 flow cell. The paper's data handling went like this. Because the immunoSEQ output held only junctional sequences and lacked quality scores, the filtering could not match the filtering applied to full-length reads. Sequences were annotated with PyIR, a Python wrapper for IgBLAST v1.9, and V/J genes and CDR3 were assigned using IMGT germline references. Reads with weak V/J assignments (E-value above 1e-6), missing CDR3, stop codons, out-of-frame junctions, or ambiguous translated residues were removed. V3J clonotypes were defined by identical inferred V gene, J gene, and CDR3 amino acid sequence. Percentage overlap between repertoires was computed as shared unique clonotypes divided by the size of the smaller repertoire. Three approaches were used to assess repertoire richness: RTK rarefaction, the Chao1 estimator, and Recon v2.1 estimates of unobserved clonotypes. Generation probabilities for all TCRbeta clonotypes obtained by the gDNA method from four donors were computed using OLGA. The clones in this table, taken by TCRdb from immuneACCESS, are in-frame only. Not every clone is retained; where verified, under half of the shortfall comes from an unresolved V gene, and the cause of the rest is unknown. That table supplies the V and J calls and clone size; D and trimming were determined from the DNA. The sample table records some 2 million clones; 85% to 95% of these occur just once. The ten largest clones capture 0.1% to 0.15% of the sample.

The donors were healthy, HIV-negative adults with no recently reported acute infections or vaccinations. Only Caucasian adults living in Nashville, Tennessee, USA were represented among the donors. CD4+ T cells were enriched by magnetic negative selection; naive cells were then positively selected on CD45RA, and the negative fraction formed the memory subset. Blood was obtained by leukapheresis, after which PBMCs were separated by Ficoll-Histopaque density gradient centrifugation and cryopreserved in liquid nitrogen vapor phase. Purity and quantity of every magnetically sorted T cell population were checked by analytical flow cytometry. Genomic DNA was isolated from each sorted fraction and quantified by UV absorbance on a Nanodrop 2000c.

This sequence was found in a man younger than 35 in good health. The sample was naive CD4+ T cells sorted from blood. The cell subset or site label for this specimen denotes: CD45RA+ positively selected. The receptor chain draws on TRBV6-6 and TRBJ1-2; a weak D assignment points to TRBD1 (5 bases agree). The sequence in DNA is TGTGCCAGCAGTCCGGTAGGGGACTATGGCTACACCTTC. This codes for CASSPVGDYGYTF.